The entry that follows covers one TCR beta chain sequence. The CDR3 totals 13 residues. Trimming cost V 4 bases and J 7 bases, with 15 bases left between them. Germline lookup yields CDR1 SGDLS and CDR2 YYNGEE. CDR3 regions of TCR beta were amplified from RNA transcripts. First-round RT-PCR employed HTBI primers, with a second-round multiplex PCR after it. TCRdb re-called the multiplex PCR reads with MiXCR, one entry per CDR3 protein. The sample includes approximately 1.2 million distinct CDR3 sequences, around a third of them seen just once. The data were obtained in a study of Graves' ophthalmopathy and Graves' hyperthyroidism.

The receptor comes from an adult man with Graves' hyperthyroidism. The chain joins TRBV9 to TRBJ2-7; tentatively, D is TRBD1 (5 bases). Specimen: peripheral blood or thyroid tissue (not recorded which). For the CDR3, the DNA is TGTGCCAGCAGCCACCTGCCTCAGGGAGAGCAGTACTTC. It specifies CASSHLPQGEQYF. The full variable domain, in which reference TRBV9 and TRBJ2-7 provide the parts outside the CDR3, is DSGVTQTPKHLITATGQRVTLRCSPRSGDLSVYWYQQSLDQGLQFLIQYYNGEERAKGNILERFSAQQFPDLHSELNLSSLELGDSALYFCASSHLPQGEQYFGPGTRLTVT.